The 4 T cell receptor beta chains listed next were all sequenced from one sample in a study of CD8 T cells in Susac syndrome. Reverse transcription used roughly 0.45 to 1 ug RNA and random hexamers. TCRdb called the immunoSEQ multiplex PCR reads again in MiXCR, with one record for every CDR3 protein. The sample lists approximately 230,000 distinct CDR3 sequences, 93% seen once, with less than 0.075% in the top ten. Material for sequencing was CD4+ T cells from PBMCs. These receptors all stem from a human donor with multiple sclerosis.

V gene TRBV12-5 combines with J gene TRBJ2-6, with TRBD1 matching 9 bases. Germline V gene lookup returns CDR1 LGHNT and CDR2 FRNRAP. The V gene end was trimmed by 0 bases and the J gene end by 4 bases; junction bases not matched to a gene: 10. There are 19 residues in the CDR3. CDR3 residues: CASGLVRTGVPTGANVLTF. The CDR3, as DNA: TGTGCTAGTGGTTTGGTACGGACAGGGGTACCTACCGGGGCCAACGTCCTGACTTTC.

The rearrangement links TRBV18 to TRBJ1-3, with D uncertain. CDR3 length: 13 residues. Per the germline V gene, CDR1 is KGHSH and CDR2 is LQKENI. Trimming removed 0 bases from V and 8 bases from J, with 8 bases in between. CDR3 DNA sequence: TGTGCCAGCTCACCACCGGTCGGTGACACCATATATTTT. It encodes CASSPPVGDTIYF.

This chain joins TRBV29-1 and TRBJ1-5, with D possibly matching TRBD1 (5 bases). V gave up 1 base and J gave up 6 bases, with 10 bases separating them. Germline CDR1 SQVTM, CDR2 ANQGSEA. The CDR3 spans 13 residues. CDR3 protein: CSVEVVGGQPQHF. DNA of the CDR3: TGCAGCGTTGAAGTCGTCGGGGGTCAGCCCCAGCATTTT.

V is TRBV9 and J is TRBJ2-1; TRBD2 agrees at 12 bases. V gave up 7 bases and J gave up 7 bases; unmatched junction bases: 12. Looked up from germline, CDR1 is SGDLS and CDR2 is YYNGEE. The CDR3 runs to 16 residues. CDR3 amino acids: CASGRAASGGANEQFF. The CDR3 DNA reads TGTGCCAGCGGCCGAGCGGCTAGCGGGGGGGCTAATGAGCAGTTCTTC.